This T cell receptor beta chain is from a study of T cells in Graves' hyperthyroidism and ophthalmopathy. About the research overall: Peripheral blood collection took place at initial diagnosis, before any treatment. General study findings and limits: In blood, most of the thyroid clonotypes expanded above 0.001 were also present.

Patients were excluded because of uncontrolled infection, other autoimmune disease, pregnancy or lactation. This CDR3 has 15 amino acids. V was trimmed by 6 bases and J by 3 bases, leaving 17 bases between them. As to this clonotype: Its antigen is not identified.

RNA transcripts provided the source from which TCR beta CDR3 regions were amplified. HTBI primers drove first-round RT-PCR of the TCR CDR3. A single record per CDR3 protein comes from TCRdb applying MiXCR to the multiplex PCR reads. In the table there are around 340,000 distinct CDR3 sequences, about a sixth of which are singletons. The chain uses TRBV12-3 or TRBV12-4 and TRBJ2-5, with D tentatively TRBD2 (7 bases). The material sequenced was blood. The receptor comes from a woman aged 30 to 39 with Graves' hyperthyroidism that later progressed to Graves' ophthalmopathy. The CDR3 protein is CASRVRGGGEETQYF. The CDR3 DNA sequence: TGTGCCAGCAGGGTCAGGGGAGGGGGGGAAGAGACCCAGTACTTC.